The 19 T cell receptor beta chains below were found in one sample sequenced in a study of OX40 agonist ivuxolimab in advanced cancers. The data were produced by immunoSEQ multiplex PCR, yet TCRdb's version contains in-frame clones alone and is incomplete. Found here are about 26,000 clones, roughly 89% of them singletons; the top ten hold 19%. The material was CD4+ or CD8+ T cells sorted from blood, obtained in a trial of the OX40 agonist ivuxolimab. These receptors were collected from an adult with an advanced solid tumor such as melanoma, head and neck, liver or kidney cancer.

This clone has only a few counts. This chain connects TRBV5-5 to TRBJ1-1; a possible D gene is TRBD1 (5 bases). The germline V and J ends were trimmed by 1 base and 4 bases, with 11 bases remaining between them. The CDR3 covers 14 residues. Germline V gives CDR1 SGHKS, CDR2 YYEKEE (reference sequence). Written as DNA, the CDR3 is TGTGCCAGCAGCTTGTGGGGGGTTGGCACTGAAGCTTTCTTT. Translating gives CASSLWGVGTEAFF.

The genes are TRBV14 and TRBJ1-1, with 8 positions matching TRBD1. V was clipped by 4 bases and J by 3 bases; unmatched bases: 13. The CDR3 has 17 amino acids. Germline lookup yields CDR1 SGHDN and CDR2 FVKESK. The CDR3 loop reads CASSPLRDRQRDTEAFF. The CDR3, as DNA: TGTGCCAGCAGCCCCCTCCGGGACAGGCAAAGAGACACTGAAGCTTTCTTT.

Here the CDR3 reads CASSQDLGGFYNEQFF. CDR3 bases: TGCGCCAGCAGCCAAGATCTCGGCGGGTTCTACAATGAGCAGTTCTTC. The J gene is TRBJ2-1, the V gene TRBV4-3; D perhaps matches TRBD2 (5 bases). The CDR3 is made up of 16 amino acids. CDR1 is LGHNA, CDR2 YSLEER, per germline. V lost 0 bases and J lost 3, with 12 bases in between.

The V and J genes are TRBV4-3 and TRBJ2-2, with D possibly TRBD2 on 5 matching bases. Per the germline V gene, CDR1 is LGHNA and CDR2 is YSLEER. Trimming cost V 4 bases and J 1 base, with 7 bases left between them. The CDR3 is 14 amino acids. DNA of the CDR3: TGCGCCAGCAGCCTCGAGGGGAACACCGGGGAGCTGTTTTTT. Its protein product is CASSLEGNTGELFF.

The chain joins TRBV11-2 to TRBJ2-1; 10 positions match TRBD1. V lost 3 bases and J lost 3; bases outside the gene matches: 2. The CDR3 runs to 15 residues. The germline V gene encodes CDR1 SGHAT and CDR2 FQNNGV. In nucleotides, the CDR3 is TGTGCCAGCAGCTTCGGGACAGGGGACTACAATGAGCAGTTCTTC. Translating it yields CASSFGTGDYNEQFF.

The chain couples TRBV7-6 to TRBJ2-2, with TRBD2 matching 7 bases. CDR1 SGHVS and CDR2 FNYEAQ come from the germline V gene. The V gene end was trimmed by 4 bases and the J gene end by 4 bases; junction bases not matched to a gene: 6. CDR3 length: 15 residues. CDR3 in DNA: TGTGCCAGCAGCTGGGGGGGACGGGGCACCGGGGAGCTGTTTTTT. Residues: CASSWGGRGTGELFF. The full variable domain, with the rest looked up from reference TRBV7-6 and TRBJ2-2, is GAGVSQSPRYKVTKRGQDVALRCDPISGHVSLYWYRQALGQGPEFLTYFNYEAQQDKSGLPNDRFSAERPEGSISTLTIQRTEQRDSAMYRCASSWGGRGTGELFFGEGSRLTVL.

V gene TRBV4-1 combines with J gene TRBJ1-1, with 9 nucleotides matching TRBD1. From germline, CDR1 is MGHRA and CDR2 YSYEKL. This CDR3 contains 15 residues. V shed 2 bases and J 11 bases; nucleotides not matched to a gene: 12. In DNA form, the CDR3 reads TGCGCCAGCAGCCAAAACCGCGGACAGGGGAGGAGGGCTTTCTTT. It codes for CASSQNRGQGRRAFF.

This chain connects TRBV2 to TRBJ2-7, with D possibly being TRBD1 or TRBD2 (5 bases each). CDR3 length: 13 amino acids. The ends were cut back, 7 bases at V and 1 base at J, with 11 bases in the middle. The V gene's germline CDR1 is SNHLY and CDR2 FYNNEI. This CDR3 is CASIGTPSYEQYF. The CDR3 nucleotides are TGTGCCAGCATTGGGACGCCATCCTACGAGCAGTACTTC.

The CDR3, as DNA: TGTGCCAGCAGTTTTTTTATGGATTCTAGGGGGCGGGAAAACATTCAGTACTTC. Amino acids: CASSFFMDSRGRENIQYF. The chain is built from TRBV27 and TRBJ2-4; 7 positions agree with TRBD1. The germline V gene has CDR1 MNHEY and CDR2 SMNVEV (reference sequence). Trimming cost V 3 bases and J 5 bases; bases outside gene matches: 16. The CDR3 has 18 amino acids.

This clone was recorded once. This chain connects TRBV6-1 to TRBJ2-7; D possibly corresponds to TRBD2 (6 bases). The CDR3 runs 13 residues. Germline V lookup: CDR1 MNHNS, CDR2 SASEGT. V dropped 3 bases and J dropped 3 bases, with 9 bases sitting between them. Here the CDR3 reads CASSDGTFYEQYF. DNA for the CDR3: TGTGCCAGCAGTGACGGGACTTTCTACGAGCAGTACTTC.

CDR3 coding DNA: TGTGCCAGCAGTTTATACCGGGAGTCCGTCGGGGAGCTGTTTTTT. It translates to CASSLYRESVGELFF. The V call is TRBV28, the J call TRBJ2-2; D is perhaps TRBD2 (6 bases). The CDR3 has 15 residues. The V end lost 1 base, the J end lost 7 bases, and 13 bases lay between the germline ends. Germline loops: CDR1 MDHEN, CDR2 SYDVKM.

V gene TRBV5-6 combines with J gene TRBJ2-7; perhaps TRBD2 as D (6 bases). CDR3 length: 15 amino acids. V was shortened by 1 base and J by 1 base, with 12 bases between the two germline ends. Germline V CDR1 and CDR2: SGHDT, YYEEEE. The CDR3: CASSLKREASYEQYF. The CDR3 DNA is TGTGCCAGCAGCTTGAAGAGGGAGGCGTCCTACGAGCAGTACTTC.

CDR3 loop: CAIWARTGELFF. The DNA for the CDR3 is TGTGCCATCTGGGCGCGGACCGGGGAGCTGTTTTTT. This chain connects TRBV10-3 to TRBJ2-2; D unclear. V shed 8 bases and J shed 5 bases, with 9 bases lying between them. From germline, CDR1 is ENHRY and CDR2 SYGVKD. There are 12 residues in the CDR3.

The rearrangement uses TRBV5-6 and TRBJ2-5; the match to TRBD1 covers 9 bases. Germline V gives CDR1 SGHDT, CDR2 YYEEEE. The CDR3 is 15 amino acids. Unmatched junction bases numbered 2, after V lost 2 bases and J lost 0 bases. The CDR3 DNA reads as TGTGCCAGCAGCTTAAACAGGGGGCACCAAGAGACCCAGTACTTC. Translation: CASSLNRGHQETQYF.

The chain's CDR3 is CASTRGVANTEAFF. In DNA, the CDR3 is TGTGCCAGCACCCGCGGGGTGGCTAACACTGAAGCTTTCTTT. The chain joins TRBV6-6 to TRBJ1-1; unclear D gene. From germline, CDR1 is MNHNY and CDR2 SVGAGI (reference sequence). This CDR3 has 14 residues. Trimming shortened V by 7 bases and J by 2 bases, and 14 bases separated the two germline ends.

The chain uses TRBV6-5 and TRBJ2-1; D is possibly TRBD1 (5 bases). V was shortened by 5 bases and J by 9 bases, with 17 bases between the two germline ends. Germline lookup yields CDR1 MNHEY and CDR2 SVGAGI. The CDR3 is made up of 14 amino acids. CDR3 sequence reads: CASSLWGYRGEQFF. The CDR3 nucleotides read TGTGCCAGCAGTCTCTGGGGTTATAGGGGTGAGCAGTTCTTC.

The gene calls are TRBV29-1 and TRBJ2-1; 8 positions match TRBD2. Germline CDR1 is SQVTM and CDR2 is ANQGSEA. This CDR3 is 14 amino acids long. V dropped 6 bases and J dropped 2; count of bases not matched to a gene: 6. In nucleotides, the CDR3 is TGCAGCGTGAAGCGGGAGCTCACCTACAATGAGCAGTTCTTC. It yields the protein CSVKRELTYNEQFF.

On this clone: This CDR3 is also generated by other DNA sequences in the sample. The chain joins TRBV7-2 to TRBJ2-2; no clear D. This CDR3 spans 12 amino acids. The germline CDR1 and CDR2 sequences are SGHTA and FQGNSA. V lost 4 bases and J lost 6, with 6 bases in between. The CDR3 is CASSYPAGELFF. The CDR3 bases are TGTGCCAGCAGCTACCCGGCCGGGGAGCTGTTTTTT.

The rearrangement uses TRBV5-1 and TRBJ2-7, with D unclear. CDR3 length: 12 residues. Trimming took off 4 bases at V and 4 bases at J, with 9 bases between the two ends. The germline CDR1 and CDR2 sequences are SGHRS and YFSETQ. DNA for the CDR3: TGCGCCAGCAGCCCCCCGGGTTACGAGCAGTACTTC. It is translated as CASSPPGYEQYF.